One sample yielded the 10 T cell receptor beta chains listed below, sequenced in a study of cytomegalovirus exposure and HLA in healthy donors. 60 Vbeta and 13 Jbeta primers were used in PCR. The data were produced by immunoSEQ multiplex PCR, yet TCRdb's version contains in-frame clones alone and is incomplete. This sample has approximately 180,000 clones, with more than 60% found just once. Input material: PBMCs. The origin of the receptors is a woman aged 55-70 years in good health and CMV-seropositive.

This chain connects TRBV28 to TRBJ2-1; 14 positions match TRBD2. Germline CDR1 and CDR2: MDHEN and SYDVKM. The CDR3 length is 18 residues. With 5 bases clipped from V and 0 bases from J, the junction kept 6 bases outside the gene matches. The CDR3 nucleotides read TGTGCCAGCAGTGATGGACTAGCGGGGGGCGTCTCCTACAATGAGCAGTTCTTC. Its protein product is CASSDGLAGGVSYNEQFF.

The CDR3 bases are TGTGCCAGCAGCTTGACAGGGGGCGAGGTAGAGACCCAGTACTTC. It codes for CASSLTGGEVETQYF. V usage is TRBV5-8 and J usage is TRBJ2-5, with 9 positions matching TRBD1. Unmatched junction bases numbered 5, after V lost 1 base and J lost 4 bases. Per the germline V gene, CDR1 is SGHTS and CDR2 is YDEGEE. The CDR3 consists of 15 residues.

The chain has TRBV6-5 and TRBJ1-2; maybe TRBD1 (5 bases). The CDR3 covers 12 residues. Germline CDR1 and CDR2: MNHEY and SVGAGI. V lost 4 bases and J 8 bases, leaving 11 bases between the germline ends. CDR3 sequence (DNA): TGTGCCAGCAGTTTCACAGGTGGAGGCTACACCTTC. Protein: CASSFTGGGYTF.

This sequence joins TRBV5-4 and TRBJ2-1; 8 bases agree with TRBD2. CDR1 is SGHNT and CDR2 is YYREEE in the germline V gene (reference sequence). The CDR3 sequence is 12 residues long. After removal of 3 bases from V and 10 bases from J, the junction contained 3 bases not matched to a gene. The CDR3 loop reads CASSSRGGEQFF. CDR3 coding DNA: TGTGCCAGCAGCTCGCGCGGGGGGGAGCAGTTCTTC.

The rearrangement uses TRBV5-4 and TRBJ2-1; 8 nucleotides match TRBD2. V trimming: 3 bases; J trimming: 6 bases; junction bases outside the gene matches: 8. Germline V gene lookup returns CDR1 SGHNT and CDR2 YYREEE (reference sequence). This CDR3 comprises 15 residues. The CDR3 spells CASSSGGRGSNEQFF. In DNA, the CDR3 is TGTGCCAGCAGCTCGGGGGGGCGCGGTAGCAATGAGCAGTTCTTC. The variable domain in full, with the rest retrieved from reference TRBV5-4 and TRBJ2-1, is ETGVTQSPTHLIKTRGQQVTLRCSSQSGHNTVSWYQQALGQGPQFIFQYYREEENGRGNFPPRFSGLQFPNYSSELNVNALELDDSALYLCASSSGGRGSNEQFFGPGTRLTVL.

J is TRBJ1-4 and V is TRBV15; weak D call: TRBD1 (5 bases). Trimming removed 8 bases at V and 2 bases at J, with 12 bases between. The CDR3 contains 14 residues. Per germline, CDR1 LNHNV and CDR2 YYDKDF (reference sequence). Here the CDR3 DNA reads TGTGCCACCGGGAAGGGGCTGACTAATGAAAAACTGTTTTTT. This sequence encodes CATGKGLTNEKLFF. Complete variable domain (other parts from reference TRBV15 and TRBJ1-4): DAMVIQNPRYQVTQFGKPVTLSCSQTLNHNVMYWYQQKSSQAPKLLFHYYDKDFNNEADTPDNFQSRRPNTSFCFLDIRSPGLGDTAMYLCATGKGLTNEKLFFGSGTQLSVL.

The V gene is TRBV20-1, the J gene TRBJ1-2; D is undetermined. V lost 3 bases to trimming and J lost 8 bases, with 10 bases between them. The V gene's germline CDR1 is DFQATT and CDR2 SNEGSKA (reference sequence). The CDR3 is made up of 11 amino acids. In nucleotides, the CDR3 is TGCAGTGCTAGTCCGGGGTCCGGCTACACCTTC. Encoded protein: CSASPGSGYTF.

CDR3: CASNRDSYEQYF. The CDR3 nucleotides are TGTGCCAGCAACAGGGACTCCTACGAGCAGTACTTC. V is TRBV6-1 and J is TRBJ2-7; D is perhaps TRBD1 (6 bases). Germline loops: CDR1 MNHNS, CDR2 SASEGT. The germline V and J ends were trimmed by 7 bases and 0 bases, with 7 bases remaining between them. This CDR3 is built from 12 residues.

The rearrangement joins TRBV2 to TRBJ2-7; 7 bases are a match to TRBD2. This CDR3 region has 15 residues. The junction had 7 bases not matched to a gene; V was cut back by 2 bases and J by 3 bases. The V gene's germline CDR1 is SNHLY and CDR2 FYNNEI. The CDR3 loop is CASSEWGRGGYEQYF. CDR3 nucleotides: TGTGCCAGCAGTGAATGGGGGAGGGGTGGCTACGAGCAGTACTTC.

This chain connects TRBV28 to TRBJ2-1, with D possibly matching TRBD2 (6 bases). CDR1 and CDR2 from the germline V gene are MDHEN and SYDVKM. There are 16 residues in the CDR3. V lost 4 bases to trimming and J lost 5 bases, with 18 bases between them. In DNA, the CDR3 is TGTGCCAGCAGTTCCTATAAGGCTAGCGCCCACAATGAGCAGTTCTTC. Translated: CASSSYKASAHNEQFF.